This T cell receptor beta chain was obtained from a study of shared T cell receptors in the human thymus (dated by TCRdb to 2020 to 2022). Notes on the research overall: The study examined how self-reactive, shared T-cell receptor alpha chains are generated in the human thymus.

The cysteine opens and the phenylalanine closes a CDR3 of 14 amino acids. Left in the record is the CDR3 DNA by itself, 42 bases read in frame from the first base. CDR1 GTSNPN and CDR2 SVGIG are derived from the germline V gene (reference sequence). Trimming takes 3 bases off V and 7 bases off J; junction bases not matched to a gene: 12. Of note for this clone: Its antigen is unknown. Within one base of it there is no much larger clone, and no base qualities were kept.

Libraries were made using the immunoSEQ multiplex PCR assay. TCRdb limited this immuneACCESS table to in-frame rearrangements with V and J called. A share of clones is missing; checked studies link under half to unresolved V genes, and the rest is unexplained. The sample table contains under 450,000 clones; only one count was recorded for around 95% of them. 0.015% to 0.02% of the sample is taken by the ten largest. The clonotype comes from a human donor. Sequences were obtained from thymocytes. The V and J genes are TRBV30 and TRBJ2-7, with 7 bases aligning to TRBD1. The DNA is as follows: TGTGCCTGGAGCGCCGACAAGGGGGCGAGAGAGCAGTACTTC. This gives the protein CAWSADKGAREQYF.